This TCR beta chain was captured by sequencing in a study of identical twins. Study-level findings and limits: Twins shared out-of-frame alpha sequences with excess low generation probability. A lower insertion count was a feature of abundant cord blood beta clonotypes, with no such feature in memory repertoires. Models underestimated TCR alpha sharing (out-of-frame) in monozygotic twins.

This clonotype was recorded many times. As yet, its antigen is unknown. TCRdb reprocessed the 5' RACE reads via MiXCR and lists one record per CDR3 protein. The profile shows about 690,000 distinct CDR3 sequences, 5.5% to 6.5% of them singletons. CDR1 SGDLS and CDR2 YYNGEE come from the germline V gene. The V gene end was trimmed by 3 bases and the J gene end by 5 bases; junction bases not matched to a gene: 5. This CDR3 is 14 amino acids long. The chain combines TRBV9 with TRBJ1-2; TRBD1 aligns across 9 bases. Sequenced material: naive T cells sorted from blood. The TCR sequence derives from a man aged 18 to 30 in good health. For the CDR3, the DNA is TGTGCCAGCAGCGGAGGGACAGGGTCTTATGGCTACACCTTC. This sequence encodes CASSGGTGSYGYTF.